Listed below are T cell receptor beta chains from one sample, sequenced in a study of response to subunit inactivated influenza vaccine. TCRdb re-derived calls from the RT-PCR reads in MiXCR, one entry per CDR3 protein. Of around 520,000 distinct CDR3 sequences in the sample, about 25% were seen once. The sample here was CD4+ T cells sorted from PBMCs, taken roughly 5 days after vaccination. Receptor source: a man over 45 who received an inactivated influenza vaccine. The CDR3 runs from the conserved cysteine through the conserved F or W. D genes are given only for firm matches. Only some rows state a clone size, as once, few, many or a class for expanded clones.

>TRBV5-4|TRBD1|TRBJ2-5|-
CASSSPDRAQETQYF
TGTGCCAGCAGCTCCCCGGACAGGGCCCAAGAGACCCAGTACTTC
>TRBV29-1|-|TRBJ2-1|-
CSVVRSSYNEQFF
TGCAGCGTTGTAAGGAGCTCCTACAATGAGCAGTTCTTC
>TRBV20-1|-|TRBJ2-3|few
CSARVITGDTQYF
TGCAGTGCTAGAGTTATTACCGGGGATACGCAGTATTTT
>TRBV9|-|TRBJ2-5|few
CASSVGRTGQETQYF
TGTGCCAGCAGCGTAGGACGTACGGGACAAGAGACCCAGTACTTC
>TRBV11-2|-|TRBJ2-3|-
CASSSQLGTDTQYF
TGTGCCAGCAGCTCCCAGCTGGGCACAGATACGCAGTATTTT
>TRBV4-2|TRBD1|TRBJ2-3|-
CASSLQTGGYTDTQYF
TGTGCCAGCAGCCTACAAACAGGGGGCTACACAGATACGCAGTATTTT
>TRBV24-1|-|TRBJ2-3|-
CATSDPSGRMGDTQYF
TGTGCCACCAGTGACCCAAGCGGTCGGATGGGGGATACGCAGTATTTT
>TRBV12-3/TRBV12-4|TRBD1|TRBJ1-2|-
CASSLAPAGGGGYTF
TGTGCCAGCAGTTTAGCGCCGGCAGGGGGGGGAGGCTACACCTTC
>TRBV29-1|-|TRBJ2-1|few
CSGRGSGHNEQFF
TGCAGCGGAAGGGGGAGCGGCCACAATGAGCAGTTCTTC
>TRBV10-3|-|TRBJ1-5|-
CATGEQKNNQPQHF
TGTGCCACCGGAGAACAGAAGAACAATCAGCCCCAGCATTTT
>TRBV9|TRBD2|TRBJ2-3|-
CASSQVGTSGSADTQYF
TGTGCCAGCAGCCAGGTGGGGACTAGCGGGAGTGCAGATACGCAGTATTTT
>TRBV28|-|TRBJ1-6|few
CASSPRSLSLHF
TGTGCCAGCAGCCCCCGGTCGCTGTCCCTCCACTTT
>TRBV5-1|TRBD2|TRBJ2-3|-
CASSFGGGPPRDTQYF
TGCGCCAGCAGCTTCGGCGGGGGGCCCCCTAGGGATACGCAGTATTTT
>TRBV7-2|-|TRBJ1-1|-
CASSLEARLEAFF
TGTGCCAGCAGCTTAGAGGCCCGATTAGAAGCTTTCTTT
>TRBV18|TRBD1|TRBJ2-1|few
CASSPPGQLNEQFF
TGTGCCAGCTCCCCTCCGGGACAGCTGAATGAGCAGTTCTTC
>TRBV7-6|-|TRBJ2-1|-
CASSLDPQAYNEQFF
TGTGCCAGCAGCTTAGATCCACAGGCCTACAATGAGCAGTTCTTC
>TRBV5-1|-|TRBJ2-5|-
CASSLAAPDSNQF
TGCGCCAGCAGCTTGGCCGCCCCGGACAGTAACCAGTTC
>TRBV5-1|-|TRBJ1-6|few
CASSLRPSYNSPLHF
TGCGCCAGCAGCCTCCGGCCTTCTTATAATTCACCCCTCCACTTT
>TRBV4-1|TRBD2|TRBJ2-3|few
CASSQEGQGGTTQYF
TGCGCCAGCAGCCAAGAGGGGCAGGGAGGGACTACGCAGTATTTT
>TRBV28|TRBD2|TRBJ2-5|once
CASSLPLAGNQETQYF
TGTGCCAGCAGTTTACCTCTAGCGGGGAACCAAGAGACCCAGTACTTC
>TRBV5-1|-|TRBJ1-5|few
CASSLFSPNQPQHF
TGCGCCAGCAGCTTGTTCTCCCCCAATCAGCCCCAGCATTTT
>TRBV4-2|-|TRBJ2-7|-
CASSQEGTGPRDEQYF
TGTGCCAGCAGCCAAGAAGGAACCGGACCGCGTGACGAGCAGTACTTC
>TRBV20-1|TRBD2|TRBJ2-3|-
CSAPETSVGTDTQYF
TGCAGTGCCCCAGAGACTAGCGTCGGCACAGATACGCAGTATTTT
>TRBV20-1|TRBD1|TRBJ2-2|few
CSARDDRGAGELFF
TGCAGTGCGCGTGACGACAGGGGTGCCGGGGAGCTGTTTTTT
>TRBV12-3/TRBV12-4|TRBD2|TRBJ2-1|few
CASSLEGLGDSEQFF
TGTGCCAGCAGTTTGGAGGGACTAGGGGATAGTGAGCAGTTCTTC
>TRBV20-1|-|TRBJ2-2|few
CSARDKEGATGELFF
TGCAGTGCTAGAGATAAGGAGGGGGCGACCGGGGAGCTGTTTTTT
>TRBV15|-|TRBJ2-2|-
CATSRGYTGGNGELFF
TGTGCCACCAGCAGGGGATATACAGGAGGTAACGGGGAGCTGTTTTTT
>TRBV7-2|-|TRBJ2-7|few
CASSLDQSYEQYF
TGTGCCAGCAGCTTAGACCAATCCTACGAGCAGTACTTC
>TRBV12-3/TRBV12-4|-|TRBJ1-1|-
CASSSTPGAAFF
TGTGCCAGCAGTTCAACGCCGGGGGCGGCTTTCTTT
>TRBV4-1|TRBD2|TRBJ2-7|-
CASSHHFREGSWGTSYEQYF
TGCGCCAGCAGCCATCATTTCAGGGAGGGTTCGTGGGGAACGTCCTACGAGCAGTACTTC
>TRBV29-1|-|TRBJ1-5|few
CSVVEGHNQPQHF
TGCAGCGTTGTTGAAGGGCACAATCAGCCCCAGCATTTT
>TRBV5-1|-|TRBJ2-5|few
CASSSVDLLGTQYF
TGCGCCAGCAGCTCCGTGGACCTTCTGGGGACCCAGTACTTC
>TRBV5-1|-|TRBJ2-7|-
CASSRGGTYEQYF
TGCGCCAGCAGCAGGGGGGGGACCTACGAGCAGTACTTC
>TRBV4-2|-|TRBJ1-1|-
CASSYGRGGTEAFF
TGTGCCAGCAGCTACGGACGGGGCGGCACTGAAGCTTTCTTT
>TRBV20-1|-|TRBJ1-1|few
CSATIRWNTEAFF
TGCAGTGCTACCATCAGATGGAACACTGAAGCTTTCTTT
>TRBV20-1|-|TRBJ2-5|-
CSARAGAVETQYF
TGCAGTGCTAGGGCGGGGGCGGTTGAGACCCAGTACTTC
>TRBV7-2|-|TRBJ2-2|-
CASSLRFGTMNTGELFF
TGTGCCAGCAGCTTAAGGTTCGGGACAATGAACACCGGGGAGCTGTTTTTT
>TRBV20-1|-|TRBJ2-7|-
CSAEVAYGQYF
TGCAGTGCTGAGGTCGCTTACGGGCAGTACTTC
>TRBV10-3|-|TRBJ2-3|-
CAISESGDTQYF
TGTGCCATCAGTGAGTCTGGAGATACGCAGTATTTT
>TRBV7-9|TRBD1|TRBJ2-5|few
CASSARQGWEETQYF
TGTGCCAGCAGCGCCAGACAGGGGTGGGAAGAGACCCAGTACTTC
>TRBV7-9|TRBD1|TRBJ2-7|-
CASSYGQATYEQYF
TGTGCCAGCAGCTACGGACAGGCGACCTACGAGCAGTACTTC
>TRBV5-1|TRBD2|TRBJ2-4|many
CASRLVTSGRDKNIQYF
TGCGCCAGCAGACTTGTGACTAGCGGGAGAGACAAAAACATTCAGTACTTC
>TRBV5-5|TRBD2|TRBJ2-3|-
CASSLEGSGRSDTQYF
TGTGCCAGCAGCTTGGAAGGTAGCGGGAGGTCAGATACGCAGTATTTT
>TRBV3-1|-|TRBJ1-5|-
CASSQIVGNQPQHF
TGTGCCAGCAGCCAAATCGTTGGCAATCAGCCCCAGCATTTT
>TRBV20-1|TRBD1|TRBJ1-1|-
CSASNPTGGSNTEAFF
TGCAGTGCTTCTAACCCGACAGGGGGGTCGAACACTGAAGCTTTCTTT
>TRBV19|TRBD1|TRBJ2-7|-
CASSLRDRGWSEQYF
TGTGCCAGTAGTCTACGGGACAGGGGCTGGAGCGAGCAGTACTTC
>TRBV7-9|TRBD1|TRBJ2-5|few
CASSATGEETQYF
TGTGCCAGCAGCGCGACAGGGGAAGAGACCCAGTACTTC
>TRBV11-2|-|TRBJ2-1|once
CASSRGRMADEQFF
TGTGCCAGCAGCCGGGGGCGGATGGCCGATGAGCAGTTCTTC
>TRBV20-1|-|TRBJ1-1|many
CSADRTVSTEAFF
TGCAGTGCTGACCGGACAGTTTCCACAGAAGCTTTCTTT
>TRBV7-8|TRBD1|TRBJ1-5|-
CASSFAGQTDSNQPQHF
TGTGCCAGCTCCTTCGCGGGACAGACCGATAGCAATCAGCCCCAGCATTTT
>TRBV6-5|-|TRBJ1-2|-
CASSYDRHYGYTF
TGTGCCAGCAGTTACGACAGACACTATGGCTACACCTTC
>TRBV28|-|TRBJ2-1|-
CASSLVYGFNEQFF
TGTGCCAGCAGTTTAGTATACGGGTTTAATGAGCAGTTCTTC
>TRBV7-8|TRBD2|TRBJ2-3|-
CASSPRRSAGGQGDTQYF
TGTGCCAGCAGCCCCCGGAGGTCGGCGGGGGGGCAGGGAGATACGCAGTATTTT
>TRBV7-2|-|TRBJ1-6|few
CASSTRGNNSPLHF
TGTGCCAGCAGCACCCGGGGCAATAATTCACCCCTCCACTTT
>TRBV10-2|TRBD2|TRBJ2-5|few
CASTTSGGAGETQYF
TGCGCCAGCACAACTAGCGGGGGGGCGGGAGAGACCCAGTACTTC
>TRBV6-6|TRBD1|TRBJ1-5|few
CATDRGPNQPQHF
TGTGCCACCGACAGGGGTCCCAATCAGCCCCAGCATTTT
>TRBV5-1|-|TRBJ2-2|few
CASSLMATGELFF
TGCGCCAGCAGCTTAATGGCCACCGGGGAGCTGTTTTTT
>TRBV7-2|TRBD2|TRBJ2-1|-
CASSLVAGAWNEQFF
TGTGCCAGCAGCTTAGTGGCGGGAGCGTGGAATGAGCAGTTCTTC
>TRBV10-3|TRBD1|TRBJ2-7|few
CAISETGTAYEQYF
TGTGCCATCAGTGAGACCGGGACAGCCTACGAGCAGTACTTC
>TRBV20-1|-|TRBJ2-6|few
CSARDIASGANVLTF
TGCAGTGCTAGAGATATCGCCTCTGGGGCCAACGTCCTGACTTTC